These T cell receptor beta chains were read from a single sample in a study of Tregs in tolerant kidney transplant recipients. No antigen has been identified for these receptors. Generated by immunoSEQ multiplex PCR, the TCRdb table keeps only in-frame clones and is missing some. The data hold about 15,000 clones, with 53% observed a single time. The material sequenced was CD4+ T cells from blood cultured with allogeneic cells, taken before the transplant. The receptors stem from a human patient who received a combined kidney and bone marrow transplant. The CDR3 runs from the conserved cysteine through the conserved F or W. A D gene is named only where the DNA matches it firmly. Not all rows give a size; the values are once, few, many and, for expanded clones, a class.

cdr3_nt cdr3_aa cdr3_length clone_size j_call d_call v_call
TGTGCCAGCAGTGACTCGGCAGGGTATGGCTACACCTTC CASSDSAGYGYTF 13 few TRBJ1-2 - TRBV6-4
TGTGCCAGCAGCCACGGGACTAGCGGGACCTACGAGCAGTACTTC CASSHGTSGTYEQYF 15 few TRBJ2-7 TRBD2 TRBV9
TGTGCCAGCAGTCGCCAGACTAGCGGGAGGGCCGGCGGGCAGTTCTTC CASSRQTSGRAGGQFF 16 - TRBJ2-1 TRBD2 TRBV27
TGTGCCAGCAGCCAAATAGCGGGGGGCCTCAGCTCCTACGAGCAGTACTTC CASSQIAGGLSSYEQYF 17 few TRBJ2-7 TRBD2 TRBV4-2
TGTGCCAGCTCACCACGGAGCGTTAGCTTCTACGAGCAGTACTTC CASSPRSVSFYEQYF 15 - TRBJ2-7 - TRBV18
TGTGCCAGCACCCCGACAGGGGTGGATGGCTACACCTTC CASTPTGVDGYTF 13 - TRBJ1-2 TRBD1 TRBV6-1
TGTGCCAACCCGGGGGGGGCTACCGGGGAGCTGTTTTTT CANPGGATGELFF 13 - TRBJ2-2 TRBD2 TRBV11-3
TGTGCCAGCCGAAGACAGAGCTCCTACAATGAGCAGTTCTTC CASRRQSSYNEQFF 14 - TRBJ2-1 - TRBV21-1
TGCGCCAGCAGCCTCGGGCAGGGCCCTGGGGCCAACGTCCTGACTTTC CASSLGQGPGANVLTF 16 - TRBJ2-6 - TRBV5-1
TGTGCCAGCAGCCTAGCCAATCAGCCCCAGCATTTT CASSLANQPQHF 12 few TRBJ1-5 - TRBV7-3
TGTGCCAGCAGCTCTCAACTACAGGGGGAGCAGTACTTC CASSSQLQGEQYF 13 - TRBJ2-7 TRBD1 TRBV7-7
TGTGCCATCACCGGGGGGCAGGGTGAAGCTTTCTTT CAITGGQGEAFF 12 - TRBJ1-1 - TRBV10-3
TGTGCCAGCAGCTTGGCCCGGGGGGACATTCAGTACTTC CASSLARGDIQYF 13 - TRBJ2-4 TRBD2 TRBV5-4
TGTGCCAGCAGCTCGCTATACGAGCAGTACTTC CASSSLYEQYF 11 - TRBJ2-7 - TRBV11-2
TGTGCCAGCAGCCGTCTGGCGGGAGAAGGAGAGCAGTACTTC CASSRLAGEGEQYF 14 - TRBJ2-7 TRBD2 TRBV4-2
TGCGCCAGCAGCCAAGACCGGACTACGAACAATGAGCAGTTCTTC CASSQDRTTNNEQFF 15 - TRBJ2-1 - TRBV4-1
TGTGTCAGAAGCTCCTACTCCAACAATGAGCAGTTCTTC CVRSSYSNNEQFF 13 once TRBJ2-1 - TRBV7-5
TGTGCCAGCAGCGTAGCTACGGCTAGCGCGTACAATGAGCAGTTCTTC CASSVATASAYNEQFF 16 few TRBJ2-1 - TRBV9
TGTGCCAGCAGCTCACAGACAGGGGGCGTATCCGGGGAGCTGTTTTTT CASSSQTGGVSGELFF 16 - TRBJ2-2 TRBD1 TRBV9
TGTGCCAGCAGCTTGGGCCCGCAGGGATGGGCCTACGAGCAGTACTTC CASSLGPQGWAYEQYF 16 few TRBJ2-7 - TRBV7-2
TGCGCCAGCAGCTTGGAGCTAGGCTATGGCTACACCTTC CASSLELGYGYTF 13 - TRBJ1-2 - TRBV5-1
TGTGCCAGTTGTCCGGGACTAGCGGTTTCAGATACGCAGTATTTT CASCPGLAVSDTQYF 15 few TRBJ2-3 TRBD2 TRBV2
TGTGCCAGCAGCCCACAACCCCTTCTAGCGGGAGGAGGCACAGATACGCAGTATTTT CASSPQPLLAGGGTDTQYF 19 - TRBJ2-3 TRBD2 TRBV7-8
TGCGCCAGCAGCAAGGGACAGGGGGCCGGGGGGACCCAGTACTTC CASSKGQGAGGTQYF 15 - TRBJ2-5 TRBD1 TRBV5-1
TGTGCCATCAGCGCTGCGGCGGGAGGCTACAATGAGCAGTTCTTC CAISAAAGGYNEQFF 15 - TRBJ2-1 TRBD2 TRBV10-3
TGCGCCAGCAGCTTGGTAACTAGCGAGGGAGGGGATACGCAGTATTTT CASSLVTSEGGDTQYF 16 once TRBJ2-3 TRBD2 TRBV5-1
TGTGCCAGCAGCCCGACAGAGCGCGAGCAGTACTTC CASSPTEREQYF 12 few TRBJ2-7 - TRBV11-3
TGCGCCAGCAGCTTTGGGTATCCGGGACTAGCGGGTTTCAGCTCCTACGAGCAGTACTTC CASSFGYPGLAGFSSYEQYF 20 - TRBJ2-7 TRBD2 TRBV5-1
TGTGCTAGTGGGGGACAGTCGAACACCGGGGAGCTGTTTTTT CASGGQSNTGELFF 14 - TRBJ2-2 TRBD1 TRBV12-5
TGTGCCATCAGTGAGTCGATCCAGCGGGATTACAATGAGCAGTTCTTC CAISESIQRDYNEQFF 16 - TRBJ2-1 TRBD2 TRBV10-3
TGTGCCAGCGCAGGAATCACCTACAATGAGCAGTTCTTC CASAGITYNEQFF 13 - TRBJ2-1 - TRBV28